Listed here are 31 T cell receptor beta chains from one sample, sequenced in a study of blood T cells in healthy people across ages. With a J-beta primer mix and a sample-barcoded 5' primer, a second PCR ran about 7 to 12 cycles. TCRdb re-called the 5' RACE reads with MiXCR, one entry per CDR3 protein. The repertoire holds about 1.4 million distinct CDR3 sequences, with 45% to 70% as singletons. Specimen: blood. These receptors originate from a man aged 18-30 years in good health.

This clonotype was picked up a small number of times. The rearrangement joins TRBV5-1 to TRBJ2-1; D is unclear. V lost 0 bases, J lost 8 bases, and 9 bases lay in between. This CDR3 spans 13 amino acids. Germline V gene data show CDR1 as SGHRS and CDR2 as YFSETQ. The CDR3 DNA reads as TGCGCCAGCAGCTTGGTTGGTGTGGATGAGCAGTTCTTC. Translation: CASSLVGVDEQFF.

This rearrangement joins TRBV20-1 to TRBJ2-5, with 7 bases lining up with TRBD2. TRBJ2-7 matches the DNA end more closely, so the J call is doubtful. CDR1 and CDR2 (germline): DFQATT, SNEGSKA (reference sequence). This CDR3 region has 14 residues. The chain's CDR3 is CSAMRREGFYEQYF. The CDR3 DNA is TGCAGTGCCATGAGAAGGGAGGGTTTCTACGAGCAGTACTTC.

The chain couples TRBV6-1 to TRBJ1-1; 10 bases are a match to TRBD1. Losses at the gene ends were 5 bases for V and 5 bases for J; bases not matched to a gene: 8. The CDR3 is made up of 15 amino acids. Germline V lookup: CDR1 MNHNS, CDR2 SASEGT. The CDR3 spells CASSPQDRGKTEAFF. CDR3 coding DNA: TGTGCCAGCAGTCCCCAGGACAGGGGGAAAACTGAAGCTTTCTTT.

The J gene is TRBJ2-3, the V gene TRBV20-1; the match to TRBD2 covers 7 bases. Germline values: CDR1 DFQATT, CDR2 SNEGSKA (reference sequence). Trimming cost V 6 bases and J 2 bases; bases outside gene matches: 8. The CDR3 loop spans 14 amino acids. CDR3 sequence reads: CSATSKGFTDTQYF. As DNA, the CDR3 is TGCAGTGCGACTAGCAAGGGGTTCACAGATACGCAGTATTTT.

The chain joins TRBV9 to TRBJ2-5; 8 bases fit TRBD2. Gene TRBJ2-7 matches the end of the DNA better, so the J call may be wrong. Germline V CDR1 and CDR2: SGDLS, YYNGEE. The CDR3 contains 14 residues. The CDR3 coding sequence is TGTGCCAGCAGCGATCTAGCGGGTTCAGACGAGCAGTACTTC. Translated: CASSDLAGSDEQYF.

The chain combines TRBV29-1 with TRBJ2-1; no firm D call. Between the trimmed V and J ends, which lost 4 bases and 7 bases, there was a span of 11 bases. The CDR3 has 12 residues. Per germline, CDR1 SQVTM and CDR2 ANQGSEA. The CDR3 here is CSVVTGRNEQFF. CDR3 DNA sequence: TGCAGCGTTGTAACCGGACGAAATGAGCAGTTCTTC.

This chain links TRBV29-1 with TRBJ2-2; tentatively, D is TRBD2 (6 bases). The germline V gene encodes CDR1 SQVTM and CDR2 ANQGSEA. Trimming pared 5 bases from V and 0 bases from J, leaving 7 bases between. This CDR3 is 13 amino acids long. The CDR3 DNA reads as TGCAGCGTTCGGGGGTCGAACACCGGGGAGCTGTTTTTT. Protein sequence: CSVRGSNTGELFF.

The V and J genes are TRBV12-3 or TRBV12-4 and TRBJ2-3; either TRBD1 or TRBD2 may supply D (5 bases each). The CDR3 is 15 residues long. V was shortened by 5 bases and J by 2 bases, with 14 bases between the two germline ends. DNA for the CDR3: TGTGCCAGCAGTCCGCCCGGGACCTACACAGATACGCAGTATTTT. It is translated as CASSPPGTYTDTQYF.

This clonotype was observed a handful of times. The chain uses TRBV20-1 and TRBJ2-5; 9 bases map to TRBD2. In germline, CDR1 is DFQATT, CDR2 SNEGSKA (reference sequence). The V gene end was trimmed by 0 bases and the J gene end by 1 base; junction bases not matched to a gene: 6. This CDR3 is built from 16 residues. CDR3 loop: CSARDLSGGPQETQYF. The CDR3 DNA is TGCAGTGCTAGAGATCTAAGCGGGGGGCCCCAAGAGACCCAGTACTTC.

The chain has TRBV4-1 and TRBJ2-1; no clear D gene. V was shortened by 4 bases and J by 10 bases, with 14 bases between the two germline ends. The CDR3 is 13 amino acids. The germline V gene encodes CDR1 MGHRA and CDR2 YSYEKL. The CDR3 protein is CASSPGYAREQFF. The CDR3 bases are TGCGCCAGCAGCCCCGGATACGCCAGGGAGCAGTTCTTC.

The genes are TRBV20-1 and TRBJ2-1, with 11 bases matching TRBD2. V shed 6 bases and J 6 bases; nucleotides not matched to a gene: 22. The CDR3 has 19 residues. Germline-derived CDR1 and CDR2 are DFQATT and SNEGSKA (reference sequence). CDR3 in amino acids: CSAKPGLAERGRLVNEQFF. The CDR3 DNA reads TGCAGTGCGAAACCGGGACTAGCGGAGAGGGGCCGCTTAGTCAATGAGCAGTTCTTC.

This clonotype has a handful of counts. V and J are TRBV27 and TRBJ2-4; 9 nucleotides match TRBD1. The better agreement between TRBJ2-7 and the DNA end casts doubt on the J call. The CDR3 spans 15 residues. Looked up from germline, CDR1 is MNHEY and CDR2 is SMNVEV (reference sequence). The CDR3 region has the DNA TGTGCCAGCAGTCTAACCGGGACAGGGAACTACGAGCAGTACTTC. Amino acids: CASSLTGTGNYEQYF.

V is TRBV10-3 and J is TRBJ2-1, with D maybe TRBD2 (6 bases). Germline V gene lookup returns CDR1 ENHRY and CDR2 SYGVKD. There are 15 residues in the CDR3. V was pared by 3 bases and J by 5 bases, with 14 bases between. CDR3 sequence (DNA): TGTGCCATCAGTGAAGGGCAGGGAGGCAACAATGAGCAGTTCTTC. Translated: CAISEGQGGNNEQFF.

V gene TRBV7-2 combines with J gene TRBJ2-3; TRBD2 matches 7 bases. Trimming removed 1 base from V and 6 bases from J; junction bases left unmatched: 7. Germline loops: CDR1 SGHTA, CDR2 FQGNSA. The CDR3 runs 15 residues. CDR3 sequence (DNA): TGTGCCAGCAGCTTAGTTTCCAGCGGGGTTGATACGCAGTATTTT. Translating it yields CASSLVSSGVDTQYF. The complete variable domain, with remaining parts taken from reference TRBV7-2 and TRBJ2-3, reads GAGVSQSPSNKVTEKGKDVELRCDPISGHTALYWYRQSLGQGLEFLIYFQGNSAPDKSGLPSDRFSAERTGGSVSTLTIQRTQQEDSAVYLCASSLVSSGVDTQYFGPGTRLTVL.

V is TRBV5-1 and J is TRBJ1-2; no clear D. This CDR3 spans 15 amino acids. V dropped 4 bases and J dropped 6 bases, with 19 bases sitting between them. Per the germline V gene, CDR1 is SGHRS and CDR2 is YFSETQ. In DNA, the CDR3 is TGCGCCAGCAGCACGACACCGCCGGATGGTGATGGCTACACCTTC. Translating it yields CASSTTPPDGDGYTF.

This clonotype has just one count. The chain carries TRBV29-1 and TRBJ1-2; possible D gene TRBD1, 6 bases. CDR3 length: 11 residues. CDR1 and CDR2 (germline): SQVTM, ANQGSEA. Trimming pared 0 bases from V and 8 bases from J, leaving 7 bases between. CDR3 region: CSVEDDRGYTF. The CDR3 DNA is TGCAGCGTTGAAGATGACAGGGGCTACACCTTC.

J is TRBJ2-7 and V is TRBV11-2; D may correspond to TRBD1 or TRBD2 (5 bases each). V dropped 3 bases and J dropped 2 bases, with 17 bases sitting between them. This CDR3 has 16 residues. The germline V gene encodes CDR1 SGHAT and CDR2 FQNNGV. CDR3 region: CASSFPDGGTTYEQYF. CDR3 nucleotide sequence: TGTGCCAGCAGCTTTCCGGATGGGGGAACCACCTACGAGCAGTACTTC.

The CDR3 protein is CASSLSGYETQYF. The CDR3 DNA follows: TGTGCCAGCAGCTTGTCAGGGTATGAGACCCAGTACTTC. The chain is built from TRBV5-4 and TRBJ2-5; D is possibly TRBD1 (5 bases). The CDR3 totals 13 residues. Germline assignment: CDR1 SGHNT and CDR2 YYREEE (reference sequence). The V gene lost 1 base and the J gene lost 5 bases, with 9 bases spanning the gap.

The DNA of the CDR3 is TGTGCCAGCAGCAGAGAACCACCCGCAACAAGAAATGAAAAACTGTTTTTT. Residues: CASSREPPATRNEKLFF. The chain carries TRBV7-6 and TRBJ1-4; D unclear. The V gene's germline CDR1 is SGHVS and CDR2 FNYEAQ. Trimming pared 5 bases from V and 5 bases from J, leaving 21 bases between. The CDR3 consists of 17 residues.

This clonotype appeared once. This chain links TRBV12-3 or TRBV12-4 with TRBJ1-1, with D maybe TRBD1 (5 bases). The V end was cut by 6 bases, the J end by 4 bases, with 18 bases between. This CDR3 region has 15 residues. CDR3 in DNA: TGTGCCAGCAGGGGGGATCCGGGTGGGCTCACTGAAGCTTTCTTT. Protein product: CASRGDPGGLTEAFF.

The gene calls are TRBV7-2 and TRBJ2-3; D unresolved. This CDR3 is 13 amino acids long. Per the germline V gene, CDR1 is SGHTA and CDR2 is FQGNSA. V was shortened by 7 bases and J by 2 bases, with 10 bases between the two germline ends. The CDR3 region is CASKDLYTDTQYF. The CDR3 nucleotides are TGTGCCAGCAAGGACCTCTACACAGATACGCAGTATTTT.

V is TRBV7-2 and J is TRBJ2-5, with TRBD2 matching 15 bases. The DNA end is a closer match to TRBJ2-7, so the J assignment may be wrong. The germline gives CDR1 SGHTA, CDR2 FQGNSA. This CDR3 has 16 residues. CDR3 bases: TGTGCCAGCAGCTGGACTAGCGGGAGGGTGTCGGGCGAGCAGTACTTC. Translation: CASSWTSGRVSGEQYF.

The chain is built from TRBV4-3 and TRBJ2-5; 7 bases align to TRBD1. Trimming removed 2 bases from V and 3 bases from J; junction bases left unmatched: 6. The CDR3 loop spans 15 amino acids. Germline assignment: CDR1 LGHNA and CDR2 YSLEER. This CDR3 is CASSQTRGQKETQYF. The CDR3 coding sequence is TGCGCCAGCAGCCAAACCCGGGGACAGAAAGAGACCCAGTACTTC.

This clonotype was seen once. The V gene is TRBV12-3 or TRBV12-4, the J gene TRBJ1-6; no clear D gene. CDR3 length: 14 amino acids. Trimming left V 6 bases short and J 7 bases short, with 13 bases between. The DNA of the CDR3 is TGTGCCAGCAGCTTCTCCCTCATAAATTCACCCCTCCACTTT. This translates into CASSFSLINSPLHF.

The rearrangement joins TRBV6-6 to TRBJ1-2; D might be TRBD1 (5 bases). The CDR3 has 15 amino acids. The germline V gene has CDR1 MNHNY and CDR2 SVGAGI (reference sequence). The V end lost 2 bases, the J end lost 5 bases, and 15 bases lay between the germline ends. DNA of the CDR3: TGTGCCAGCAGTTACGATGGGGGAAGTGGGTATGGCTACACCTTC. Translated: CASSYDGGSGYGYTF.

The CDR3 here is CASYREGAYNEQFF. CDR3 bases: TGTGCCAGCTACCGGGAGGGGGCCTACAATGAGCAGTTCTTC. The chain links TRBV5-6 to TRBJ2-1; TRBD2 agrees at 8 bases. In germline, CDR1 is SGHDT, CDR2 YYEEEE. V was clipped by 7 bases and J by 2 bases; unmatched bases: 5. The CDR3 spans 14 residues.

This clonotype was detected only a few times. V and J are TRBV12-3 or TRBV12-4 and TRBJ2-7; 8 bases map to TRBD1. J was trimmed by 7 bases and V by 5 bases; bases with no gene match: 10. The CDR3 has 14 residues. The CDR3 is CASSPQTGAGEQYF. The CDR3 DNA is TGTGCCAGCAGTCCGCAGACAGGGGCGGGAGAGCAGTACTTC.

The chain is built from TRBV7-9 and TRBJ2-5; 9 bases are shared with TRBD1. The CDR3 covers 16 residues. The germline gives CDR1 SEHNR, CDR2 FQNEAQ (reference sequence). The J segment lost 5 bases and the V segment lost 5 bases, leaving 12 bases of the junction unmatched. CDR3 region: CASSRARQGVRETQYF. Written as DNA, the CDR3 is TGTGCCAGCAGCCGAGCCCGACAGGGGGTAAGGGAGACCCAGTACTTC.

This clonotype was recorded only once. The V call is TRBV11-3, the J call TRBJ2-7, with 9 bases identical to TRBD2. With V trimmed by 5 bases and J by 0 bases, 8 bases remained unmatched. Germline-derived CDR1 and CDR2 are SGHNT and YENEEA. The CDR3 length is 16 residues. Here the CDR3 reads CASSEGLAGRSYEQYF. The CDR3 nucleotides read TGTGCCAGCAGCGAGGGGCTAGCGGGGCGCTCCTACGAGCAGTACTTC. The full variable domain, completed using reference TRBV11-3 and TRBJ2-7, is EAGVVQSPRYKIIEKKQPVAFWCNPISGHNTLYWYLQNLGQGPELLIRYENEEAVDDSQLPKDRFSAERLKGVDSTLKIQPAELGDSAVYLCASSEGLAGRSYEQYFGPGTRLTVT.

This clonotype has just a few counts. The rearrangement links TRBV4-3 to TRBJ2-7, with D maybe TRBD2 (6 bases). Deletions cut 0 bases from V and 2 bases from J, with 17 bases between. The CDR3 extends over 17 amino acids. The germline CDR1 and CDR2 sequences are LGHNA and YSLEER. The CDR3 DNA sequence: TGCGCCAGCAGCCAAGATTCGGGGGACGTACTGACCTACGAGCAGTACTTC. Translated: CASSQDSGDVLTYEQYF.

This rearrangement joins TRBV7-2 to TRBJ2-1, with a weak D call TRBD2 (6 bases). TRBJ2-7 explains the end of the DNA better; the J call may be wrong. The CDR3 runs 19 residues. The germline gives CDR1 SGHTA, CDR2 FQGNSA. The CDR3 sequence is CASSPGFGGASEMYNEQYF. Written as DNA, the CDR3 is TGTGCCAGCAGCCCCGGATTCGGAGGGGCTAGCGAGATGTACAATGAGCAGTACTTC.